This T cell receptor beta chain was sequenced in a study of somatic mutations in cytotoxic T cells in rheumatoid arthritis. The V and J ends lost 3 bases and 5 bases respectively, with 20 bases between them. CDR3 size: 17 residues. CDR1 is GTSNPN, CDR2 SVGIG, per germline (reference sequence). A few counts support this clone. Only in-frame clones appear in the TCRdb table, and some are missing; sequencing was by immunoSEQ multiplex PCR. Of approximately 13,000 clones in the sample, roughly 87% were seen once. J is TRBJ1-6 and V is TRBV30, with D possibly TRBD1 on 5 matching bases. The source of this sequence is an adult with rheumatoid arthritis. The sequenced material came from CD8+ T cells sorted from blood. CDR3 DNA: TGTGCCTGGAGCGCCATATCTGGGGGACCCGATAATTCACCCCTCCACTTT. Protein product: CAWSAISGGPDNSPLHF.